One and the same sample provided the 25 T cell receptor beta chains below, sequenced in a study of blood T cells in healthy people across ages. Sample-barcoded 5' priming and a J-beta primer mix drove a second PCR of roughly 7 to 11 cycles. Using its own MiXCR run on the 5' RACE reads, TCRdb lists one record per CDR3 protein. The profile shows roughly 730,000 distinct CDR3 sequences, approximately 60% of them singletons. Source material: blood. These TCRs come from a middle-aged man in good health.

This clonotype was recorded a few times. The chain uses TRBV5-1 and TRBJ2-1, with 8 bases matching TRBD2. The CDR3 has 17 amino acids. The V and J ends lost 3 bases and 3 bases, in that order; junction bases with no gene match: 11. CDR1 SGHRS and CDR2 YFSETQ come from the germline V gene. The CDR3 DNA sequence: TGCGCCAGCAGCTGGACTCCAGCGGGAGATCTCTACAATGAGCAGTTCTTC. It codes for CASSWTPAGDLYNEQFF.

The V gene is TRBV3-1, the J gene TRBJ2-3; D unresolved. The CDR3 consists of 13 residues. V was pared by 2 bases and J by 7 bases, with 10 bases between. Germline CDR1 and CDR2: LGHDT and YNNKEL (reference sequence). The CDR3 sequence: CASSQSPLNTQYF. CDR3 nucleotides: TGTGCCAGCAGCCAATCTCCCCTAAATACGCAGTATTTT.

This chain uses TRBV20-1 with TRBJ2-4, with a tentative D call TRBD1 (5 bases). This CDR3 is built from 14 residues. CDR1 is DFQATT and CDR2 is SNEGSKA in the germline V gene (reference sequence). Trimming removed 0 bases from V and 7 bases from J, with 13 bases in between. The CDR3 nucleotides are TGCAGTGCTAGAGATAGGGGCAGGGTGAACATTCAGTACTTC. Translated, it gives CSARDRGRVNIQYF.

The chain is built from TRBV12-3 or TRBV12-4 and TRBJ1-1, with 10 bases matching TRBD1. The V and J ends lost 5 bases and 4 bases, in that order; junction bases with no gene match: 1. The CDR3 sequence is 13 residues long. CDR3 bases: TGTGCCAGCAGTCGGACAGGGGGCACTGAAGCTTTCTTT. Translation: CASSRTGGTEAFF.

The CDR3 bases are TGTGCCAGCAGTGGCCGAACTAGCGGGAGTAGAAACATTCAGTACTTC. Its translation: CASSGRTSGSRNIQYF. This chain joins TRBV6-2 or TRBV6-3 and TRBJ2-4; TRBD2 aligns across 11 bases. The CDR3 has 16 amino acids. Germline CDR1 and CDR2: MNHEY and SVGEGT. V lost 5 bases and J lost 6; bases outside the gene matches: 9.

This chain uses TRBV7-9 with TRBJ2-3, with no clear D. The CDR3 has 14 amino acids. Per germline, CDR1 SEHNR and CDR2 FQNEAQ (reference sequence). The ends were cut back, 4 bases at V and 3 bases at J, with 11 bases in the middle. The chain's CDR3 is CASSSHALTDTQYF. CDR3 in DNA: TGTGCCAGCAGCTCCCACGCCCTTACAGATACGCAGTATTTT.

This clonotype was seen more than once but under ten times. J is TRBJ2-1 and V is TRBV19; 9 positions match TRBD2. With V trimmed by 8 bases and J by 8 bases, 10 bases remained unmatched. The CDR3 consists of 14 residues. Germline V gene lookup returns CDR1 LNHDA and CDR2 SQIVND (reference sequence). The CDR3 sequence: CASEDQRGEYEQFF. CDR3 nucleotide sequence: TGTGCCAGTGAAGACCAGCGGGGGGAGTATGAGCAGTTCTTC.

The gene calls are TRBV5-1 and TRBJ2-4; 11 positions agree with TRBD1. The J call is doubtful: the DNA matches TRBJ2-7 better. Germline CDR1 and CDR2: SGHRS and YFSETQ. The CDR3 length is 15 residues. The CDR3 sequence is CASSPGTGGIYEQYF. CDR3 coding DNA: TGCGCCAGCAGCCCGGGGACAGGGGGGATATACGAGCAGTACTTC.

As to this clonotype: A much larger clone lies one base from this, so it may be a read error. The rearrangement links TRBV29-1 to TRBJ1-2; unclear D gene. Germline CDR1 is SQVTM and CDR2 is ANQGSEA. CDR3 length equals 12 residues. CDR3 amino acids: CSVVGTNYGHTF. In DNA, the CDR3 is TGCAGCGTTGTCGGCACTAACTATGGCCACACCTTC.

The CDR3 coding sequence is TGCAGCGTTTCCCCTAGCGTCAATGAGCAGTTCTTC. It yields the protein CSVSPSVNEQFF. The chain joins TRBV29-1 to TRBJ2-1, with D perhaps TRBD2 (6 bases). The CDR3 runs 12 residues. Germline CDR1 SQVTM, CDR2 ANQGSEA. Trimming stripped 5 bases from V and 6 bases from J, with 11 bases between.

Note on this clonotype: This may arise from a read error, as a much more abundant clone is one base away. This chain connects TRBV11-1 to TRBJ2-7; 7 positions agree with TRBD2. The CDR3 sequence is 15 residues long. Germline CDR1 reads SGHAT; CDR2 reads FQDESV (reference sequence). V dropped 6 bases and J dropped 4; count of bases not matched to a gene: 12. DNA of the CDR3: TGTGCCAGCAGTCCAGCGGGGCAGGCTCAATACGAGCAGTACTTC. Translating it yields CASSPAGQAQYEQYF.

This rearrangement joins TRBV7-9 to TRBJ2-3; TRBD2 might be the D (6 bases). The CDR3 has 13 residues. The V gene lost 4 bases and the J gene lost 6 bases, with 11 bases spanning the gap. Looked up from germline, CDR1 is SEHNR and CDR2 is FQNEAQ (reference sequence). DNA for the CDR3: TGTGCCAGCAGCTCAGTTCGGGGGGATACGCAGTATTTT. As protein: CASSSVRGDTQYF.

The chain carries TRBV7-2 and TRBJ2-5; 8 positions match TRBD1. With the DNA end fitting TRBJ2-7 better, the J assignment may be wrong. This CDR3 region has 15 residues. In germline, CDR1 is SGHTA, CDR2 FQGNSA. The CDR3 DNA is TGTGCCAGCAGCTTATTCAGCAGGGGGCAAGACGAGCAGTACTTC. Translated: CASSLFSRGQDEQYF.

The V call is TRBV12-3 or TRBV12-4, the J call TRBJ1-5; D gene uncertain. CDR3 length: 15 amino acids. V was shortened by 6 bases and J by 5 bases, with 17 bases between the two germline ends. The CDR3 sequence: CASSSGPVVDQPQHF. The CDR3 coding sequence is TGTGCCAGCAGCTCGGGCCCCGTGGTGGATCAGCCCCAGCATTTT.

The chain has TRBV15 and TRBJ2-3, with 9 bases lining up with TRBD2. The CDR3 has 15 residues. Looked up from germline, CDR1 is LNHNV and CDR2 is YYDKDF (reference sequence). The V gene end was trimmed by 5 bases and the J gene end by 6 bases; junction bases not matched to a gene: 9. Written as DNA, the CDR3 is TGTGCCACCAGCCCCGGGACTAGCAACGTGGATACGCAGTATTTT. This sequence encodes CATSPGTSNVDTQYF.

The genes are TRBV7-2 and TRBJ2-7, with 10 bases identical to TRBD2. Germline CDR1 and CDR2: SGHTA and FQGNSA. V dropped 1 base and J dropped 5; count of bases not matched to a gene: 2. The CDR3 consists of 14 residues. The CDR3 loop is CASSLEAGGDEQYF. CDR3 sequence (DNA): TGTGCCAGCAGCTTAGAAGCGGGAGGGGACGAGCAGTACTTC.

The V gene is TRBV29-1, the J gene TRBJ2-7; D is undetermined. With 0 bases removed from V and 1 base from J, the gap between germline ends came to 10 bases. This CDR3 is 14 amino acids long. Per the germline V gene, CDR1 is SQVTM and CDR2 is ANQGSEA. CDR3 in DNA: TGCAGCGTTGAAGAACTGAACGGATCCTACGAGCAGTACTTC. Its protein product is CSVEELNGSYEQYF.

This clonotype was detected ten times or more. The rearrangement links TRBV12-3 or TRBV12-4 to TRBJ2-1; D is ambiguous. The CDR3 sequence is 12 residues long. V lost 6 bases and J 3 bases, leaving 6 bases between the germline ends. The CDR3 coding sequence is TGTGCCAGCAGCCCGGACTACAATGAGCAGTTCTTC. Translating gives CASSPDYNEQFF.

In its sample, this clonotype was seen a few times. This chain links TRBV6-6 with TRBJ2-1; 7 positions match TRBD2. With 2 bases clipped from V and 1 base from J, the junction kept 5 bases outside the gene matches. CDR3 length: 16 amino acids. Germline V lookup: CDR1 MNHNY, CDR2 SVGAGI (reference sequence). DNA for the CDR3: TGTGCCAGCAGTTACGGCGGGAGCGTTTCCTACAATGAGCAGTTCTTC. Translated, it gives CASSYGGSVSYNEQFF.

The chain couples TRBV27 to TRBJ2-1; tentative D call: TRBD2 (6 bases). Germline loops: CDR1 MNHEY, CDR2 SMNVEV (reference sequence). CDR3 length: 14 residues. V was pared by 6 bases and J by 2 bases, with 11 bases between. The CDR3 bases are TGTGCCAGCAGCAATAGCGGACCCTACAATGAGCAGTTCTTC. Protein sequence: CASSNSGPYNEQFF.

The rearrangement joins TRBV20-1 to TRBJ2-6; no reliable D call. Germline CDR1 DFQATT, CDR2 SNEGSKA (reference sequence). V lost 4 bases and J 0 bases, leaving 13 bases between the germline ends. The CDR3 has 16 residues. CDR3 nucleotide sequence: TGCAGTGCTATCCGGGCCCTCCGCTCTGGGGCCAACGTCCTGACTTTC. Amino acid sequence: CSAIRALRSGANVLTF.

The table lists this clonotype with a few counts. This chain connects TRBV25-1 to TRBJ2-3; no clear D. The germline V and J ends were trimmed by 0 bases and 0 bases, with 1 base remaining between them. The germline gives CDR1 MGHDK, CDR2 SYGVNS. The CDR3 runs to 13 residues. CDR3 loop: CASSEYSTDTQYF. CDR3 sequence (DNA): TGTGCCAGCAGTGAATACAGCACAGATACGCAGTATTTT.

The gene calls are TRBV3-1 and TRBJ2-2, with D perhaps TRBD2 (5 bases). Germline loops: CDR1 LGHDT, CDR2 YNNKEL (reference sequence). V gave up 3 bases and J gave up 0 bases, with 11 bases separating them. This CDR3 region has 16 residues. CDR3 bases: TGTGCCAGCAGCCAGGCCCGAGGGACGAACACCGGGGAGCTGTTTTTT. This codes for CASSQARGTNTGELFF.

This clonotype came up a few times. The chain is built from TRBV27 and TRBJ1-6; 8 bases fit TRBD1. V shed 9 bases, J shed 4 bases, and the junction held 5 bases outside the gene matches. The CDR3 consists of 14 residues. Germline lookup yields CDR1 MNHEY and CDR2 SMNVEV (reference sequence). DNA of the CDR3: TGTGCCAGTTCGGACAGGGAATATAATTCACCCCTCCACTTT. Translated, it gives CASSDREYNSPLHF.

The chain joins TRBV5-1 to TRBJ2-5; TRBD1 matches 8 bases. The CDR3 consists of 16 residues. CDR1 and CDR2 (germline): SGHRS, YFSETQ. V shed 0 bases, J shed 11 bases, and the junction held 15 bases outside the gene matches. The CDR3 nucleotides read TGCGCCAGCAGCTTGGGACCTGGACAGGGCTACAATGAGCAGTACTTC. As protein: CASSLGPGQGYNEQYF.